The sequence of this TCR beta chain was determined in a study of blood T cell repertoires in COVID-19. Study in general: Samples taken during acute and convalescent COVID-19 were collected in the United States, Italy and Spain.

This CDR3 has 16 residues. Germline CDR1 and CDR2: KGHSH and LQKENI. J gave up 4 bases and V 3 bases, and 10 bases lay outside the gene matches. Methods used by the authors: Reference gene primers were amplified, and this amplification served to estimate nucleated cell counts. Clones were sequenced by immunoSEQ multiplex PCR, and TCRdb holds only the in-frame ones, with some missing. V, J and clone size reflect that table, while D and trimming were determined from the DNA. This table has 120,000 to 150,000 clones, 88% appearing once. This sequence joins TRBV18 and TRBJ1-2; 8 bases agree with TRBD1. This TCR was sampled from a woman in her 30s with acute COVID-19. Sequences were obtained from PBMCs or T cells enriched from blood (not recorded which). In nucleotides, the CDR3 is TGTGCCAGCTCACCCCGGTTCGGGACAGGCGCCTATGGCTACACCTTC. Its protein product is CASSPRFGTGAYGYTF.